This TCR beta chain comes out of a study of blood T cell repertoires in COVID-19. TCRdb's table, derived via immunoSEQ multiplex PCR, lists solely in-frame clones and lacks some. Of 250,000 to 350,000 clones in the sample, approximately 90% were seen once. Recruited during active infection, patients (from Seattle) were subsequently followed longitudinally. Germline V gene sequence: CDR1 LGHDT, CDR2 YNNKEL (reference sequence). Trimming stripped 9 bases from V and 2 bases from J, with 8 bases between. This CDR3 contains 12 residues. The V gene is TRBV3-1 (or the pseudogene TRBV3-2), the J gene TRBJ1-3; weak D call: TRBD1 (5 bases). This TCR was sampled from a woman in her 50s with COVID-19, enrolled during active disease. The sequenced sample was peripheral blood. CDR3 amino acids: CASQGTGNTIYF. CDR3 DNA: TGTGCCAGTCAGGGAACTGGAAACACCATATATTTT.